Here is one T cell receptor (beta chain) with its context. Method: immunoSEQ multiplex PCR; TCRdb's copy keeps in-frame clones and lacks some. The sample holds over 150,000 clones, roughly 94% seen once. Germline V lookup: CDR1 SQVTM, CDR2 ANQGSEA. J lost 3 bases, V lost 7 bases, and 2 bases had no gene match. The CDR3 has 12 amino acids. These data originate in a study of control samples from healthy donors and cancer patients. The chain links TRBV29-1 to TRBJ1-1; TRBD1 aligns across 10 bases. Sequences were obtained from blood. This TCR was sampled from a man aged 35-49 years in good health. The CDR3 coding sequence is TGCAGCGGGGGGACAGGGGACACTGAAGCTTTCTTT. Translated, it gives CSGGTGDTEAFF. The whole variable domain, filled in from reference TRBV29-1 and TRBJ1-1, reads SAVISQKPSRDICQRGTSLTIQCQVDSQVTMMFWYRQQPGQSLTLIATANQGSEATYESGFVIDKFPISRPNLTFSTLTVSNMSPEDSSIYLCSGGTGDTEAFFGQGTRLTVV.